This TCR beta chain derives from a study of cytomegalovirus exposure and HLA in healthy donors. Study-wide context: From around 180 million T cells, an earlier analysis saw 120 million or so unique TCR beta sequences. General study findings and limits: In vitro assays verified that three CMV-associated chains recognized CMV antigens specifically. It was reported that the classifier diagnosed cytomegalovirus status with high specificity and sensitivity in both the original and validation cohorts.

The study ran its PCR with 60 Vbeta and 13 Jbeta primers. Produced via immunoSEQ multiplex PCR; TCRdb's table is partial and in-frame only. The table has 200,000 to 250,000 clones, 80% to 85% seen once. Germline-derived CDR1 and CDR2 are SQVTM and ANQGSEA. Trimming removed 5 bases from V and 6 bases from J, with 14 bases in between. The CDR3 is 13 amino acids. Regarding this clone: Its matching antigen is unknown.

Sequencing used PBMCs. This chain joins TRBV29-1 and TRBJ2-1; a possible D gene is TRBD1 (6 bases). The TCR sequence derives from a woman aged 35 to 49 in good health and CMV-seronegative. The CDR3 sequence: CSVIQGRGNEQFF. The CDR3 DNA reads TGCAGCGTTATACAGGGTCGAGGCAATGAGCAGTTCTTC.